This record looks at one TCR beta chain sequence and its context. In the study's own analysis: Quantification of nucleated cells was approximated via reference gene primer amplification. Clones were sequenced by immunoSEQ multiplex PCR, and TCRdb holds only the in-frame ones, with some missing. V and J calls and clone size are given by that table; D and trimming were obtained from the DNA. The sample has some 70,000 clones, 80% to 90% seen once. Recruited during active infection, patients (from Seattle) were subsequently followed longitudinally. The sample comes from a study of blood T cell repertoires in COVID-19. The wider study: T cells, B-cell-depleted T cells, or PBMCs supplied cDNA or gDNA.

This CDR3 contains 14 residues. V dropped 3 bases and J dropped 3 bases, with 11 bases sitting between them. Germline CDR1 reads KGHSH; CDR2 reads LQKENI. The receptor was isolated from a woman aged 55-70 years with COVID-19, enrolled during active disease. Sequenced: peripheral blood. V is TRBV18 and J is TRBJ1-1; D is possibly TRBD1 (5 bases). The CDR3 protein is CASSPDTRDTEAFF. The CDR3, as DNA: TGTGCCAGCTCACCGGACACCAGGGACACTGAAGCTTTCTTT.